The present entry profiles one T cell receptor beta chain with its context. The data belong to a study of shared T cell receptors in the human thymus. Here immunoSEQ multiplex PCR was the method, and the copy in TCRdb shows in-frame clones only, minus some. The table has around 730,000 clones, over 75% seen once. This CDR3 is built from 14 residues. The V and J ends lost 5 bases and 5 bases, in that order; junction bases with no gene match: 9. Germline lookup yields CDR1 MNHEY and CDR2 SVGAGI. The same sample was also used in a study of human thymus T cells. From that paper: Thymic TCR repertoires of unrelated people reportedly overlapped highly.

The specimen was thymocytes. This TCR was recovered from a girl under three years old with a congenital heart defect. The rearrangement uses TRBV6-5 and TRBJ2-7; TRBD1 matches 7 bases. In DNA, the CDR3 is TGTGCCAGCAGTAGGGGGCCCACCTTTGACGAGCAGTACTTC. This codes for CASSRGPTFDEQYF.